These 11 T cell receptor beta chains were all obtained from the same sample, sequenced in a study of cytomegalovirus exposure and HLA in healthy donors. Profiling relied on immunoSEQ multiplex PCR, and the TCRdb table lists in-frame clones only, not all of them. The sample holds 110,000 to 150,000 clones; approximately 93% are singletons and the top ten take under 0.8%. Sequenced material: PBMCs. Receptors were obtained from a young man in good health and CMV-seronegative.

The CDR3 coding sequence is TGTGCCAGCAGCTCATACGGGCGAAGGGGCGGGAGCTCCTACGAGCAGTACGTC. It encodes CASSSYGRRGGSSYEQYV. The chain joins TRBV9 to TRBJ2-7, with TRBD2 identical over 7 bases. CDR1 is SGDLS, CDR2 YYNGEE, per germline. This CDR3 comprises 18 residues. V shed 4 bases, J shed 0 bases, and the junction held 16 bases outside the gene matches.

The rearrangement uses TRBV5-1 and TRBJ2-7; TRBD2 is a possible D gene (5 bases). Trimming took 4 bases from V and 5 from J, leaving 16 bases between them. Germline CDR1 and CDR2: SGHRS and YFSETQ. The CDR3 is made up of 14 amino acids. This chain's CDR3 is CASSREIASDEQYF. The CDR3 DNA is TGCGCCAGCAGCCGGGAAATAGCGAGTGACGAGCAGTACTTC.

The V and J genes are TRBV9 and TRBJ2-7; TRBD2 might be the D (5 bases). In germline, CDR1 is SGDLS, CDR2 YYNGEE. There are 14 residues in the CDR3. The ends were cut back, 3 bases at V and 5 bases at J, with 15 bases in the middle. CDR3 protein: CASSARGKQNEQYF. The CDR3 coding sequence is TGTGCCAGCAGCGCCCGAGGGAAACAAAACGAGCAGTACTTC. Together with reference TRBV9 and TRBJ2-7, the CDR3 gives the full variable domain: DSGVTQTPKHLITATGQRVTLRCSPRSGDLSVYWYQQSLDQGLQFLIQYYNGEERAKGNILERFSAQQFPDLHSELNLSSLELGDSALYFCASSARGKQNEQYFGPGTRLTVT.

The CDR3 DNA is TGTGCCAGCCCTGGGACAGGGACCTACAATGAGCAGTTCTTC. Translation gives CASPGTGTYNEQFF. The chain has TRBV2 and TRBJ2-1; 9 nucleotides match TRBD1. Trimming cost V 8 bases and J 2 bases; bases outside gene matches: 4. In germline, CDR1 is SNHLY, CDR2 FYNNEI. The CDR3 covers 14 residues.

The gene calls are TRBV4-2 and TRBJ1-6, with 7 nucleotides matching TRBD1. CDR3 length equals 15 residues. J was trimmed by 8 bases and V by 0 bases; bases with no gene match: 4. The V gene's germline CDR1 is LGHNA and CDR2 YNFKEQ. This CDR3 reads CASSQDEGADSPLHF. The CDR3 bases are TGTGCCAGCAGCCAAGATGAGGGGGCAGATTCACCCCTCCACTTT.

The chain is built from TRBV7-6 and TRBJ2-7; the match to TRBD1 covers 8 bases. V was pared by 1 base and J by 2 bases, with 4 bases of the junction left unmatched. This CDR3 has 15 residues. Germline V gene lookup returns CDR1 SGHVS and CDR2 FNYEAQ. The CDR3 sequence is CASSLGPGGPYEQYV. For the CDR3, the DNA is TGTGCCAGCAGCTTAGGACCAGGGGGCCCCTACGAGCAGTACGTC.

V usage is TRBV10-1 and J usage is TRBJ2-1; D is ambiguous. Trimming shortened V by 8 bases and J by 7 bases, and 12 bases separated the two germline ends. The CDR3 consists of 12 residues. From germline, CDR1 is WNHNN and CDR2 SYGVQD (reference sequence). For the CDR3, the DNA is TGCGCCAGCGGTACTCAACGAAATGAGCAGTTCTTC. Amino acid sequence: CASGTQRNEQFF.

V is TRBV19 and J is TRBJ1-6; the match to TRBD1 covers 7 bases. CDR1 and CDR2 (germline): LNHDA, SQIVND (reference sequence). This CDR3 has 15 residues. V was pared by 2 bases and J by 6 bases, with 4 bases of the junction left unmatched. CDR3: CASSIRGTANSPLHF. In DNA, the CDR3 is TGTGCCAGTAGTATAAGGGGGACAGCTAATTCACCCCTCCACTTT.

The J gene is TRBJ2-2, the V gene TRBV7-6; D possibly corresponds to TRBD1 (6 bases). V lost 3 bases and J lost 2, with 19 bases in between. The CDR3 is made up of 18 amino acids. Germline values: CDR1 SGHVS, CDR2 FNYEAQ. This CDR3 is CASSFGSGGGLNTGELFF. CDR3 coding DNA: TGTGCCAGCAGCTTCGGTAGTGGGGGCGGTTTAAACACCGGGGAGCTGTTTTTT.

The J gene is TRBJ2-7, the V gene TRBV19, with a weak D call TRBD1 (5 bases). V was trimmed by 5 bases and J by 0 bases, leaving 17 bases between them. In germline, CDR1 is LNHDA, CDR2 SQIVND (reference sequence). CDR3 length equals 16 residues. The DNA of the CDR3 is TGTGCCAGTAGTCCCAATCCAGGGTACCCCTCCTACGAGCAGTACTTC. Amino acid sequence: CASSPNPGYPSYEQYF.

A note on this clone: Other DNA variants within this sample encode the same CDR3. The J gene is TRBJ2-3, the V gene TRBV11-3, with D uncertain. This CDR3 contains 13 residues. The V and J ends lost 5 bases and 2 bases respectively, with 8 bases between them. Germline V gene data show CDR1 as SGHNT and CDR2 as YENEEA. CDR3 sequence (DNA): TGTGCCAGCAGCCTCCTGTTCACAGATACGCAGTATTTT. Translated, it gives CASSLLFTDTQYF.